These T cell receptor beta chains were read from a single sample in a study of T cell repertoires in cytomegalovirus infection. TCRdb reprocessed the reads with MiXCR, giving one entry per CDR3 protein. The repertoire holds fewer than 550,000 distinct CDR3 sequences, with about a third as singletons. Sequenced sample: PBMCs. Receptor source: a human donor in good health (CMV status not recorded). Some clones in this sample may be carry-over from other donors' samples. CDR3s include the opening cysteine and the closing phenylalanine or tryptophan. The D gene is left open where the match is weak.

j_gene: TRBJ2-2
d_gene: -
v_gene: TRBV12-3/TRBV12-4
CDR3aa: CASALNTEELFF

j_gene: TRBJ2-1
d_gene: TRBD1
v_gene: TRBV7-3
CDR3aa: CASSLGRLDRGYDEQFF

j_gene: TRBJ2-7
d_gene: TRBD1
v_gene: TRBV7-2
CDR3aa: CASSLARTGGYEQYF

j_gene: TRBJ2-3
d_gene: -
v_gene: TRBV12-3/TRBV12-4
CDR3aa: CASSSPLYGASQYF

j_gene: TRBJ2-2
d_gene: TRBD2
v_gene: TRBV19
CDR3aa: CASGLVAGTGELFF

j_gene: TRBJ2-1
d_gene: -
v_gene: TRBV7-9
CDR3aa: CASSFTNEQFF

j_gene: TRBJ2-7
d_gene: TRBD1
v_gene: TRBV6-2/TRBV6-3
CDR3aa: CASSYSTGQGATYEQYF

j_gene: TRBJ2-7
d_gene: -
v_gene: TRBV7-9
CDR3aa: CASQTAGRYSYEQYF

j_gene: TRBJ2-7
d_gene: -
v_gene: TRBV19
CDR3aa: CASSIGLRTYEQYF

j_gene: TRBJ2-3
d_gene: -
v_gene: TRBV4-1
CDR3aa: CASSTYRSGLTDTQYF

j_gene: TRBJ2-3
d_gene: TRBD1
v_gene: TRBV10-2
CDR3aa: CASSHRGRTDTQYF

j_gene: TRBJ1-1
d_gene: TRBD1
v_gene: TRBV15
CDR3aa: CATSWGQGATEAFF

j_gene: TRBJ2-7
d_gene: -
v_gene: TRBV12-3/TRBV12-4
CDR3aa: CASSASQVSYEQYF

j_gene: TRBJ2-2
d_gene: -
v_gene: TRBV5-6
CDR3aa: CASSTIGSTGELFF

j_gene: TRBJ2-5
d_gene: -
v_gene: TRBV27
CDR3aa: CASSFYGTEETQYF

j_gene: TRBJ1-1
d_gene: -
v_gene: TRBV9
CDR3aa: CASSVVSNTEAFF

j_gene: TRBJ1-5
d_gene: -
v_gene: TRBV27
CDR3aa: CASSLYRNSNQPQHF

j_gene: TRBJ2-7
d_gene: TRBD1
v_gene: TRBV5-5
CDR3aa: CASSKTGTGLYEQYF

j_gene: TRBJ2-7
d_gene: -
v_gene: TRBV12-3/TRBV12-4
CDR3aa: CASSLADTPDYEQYF

j_gene: TRBJ2-3
d_gene: TRBD2
v_gene: TRBV18
CDR3aa: CASSPPGLVSPNTQYF

j_gene: TRBJ1-5
d_gene: -
v_gene: TRBV24-1
CDR3aa: CATSEKGPWNQPQHF

j_gene: TRBJ1-2
d_gene: TRBD1
v_gene: TRBV6-5
CDR3aa: CASSPDRRYYGYTF

j_gene: TRBJ1-2
d_gene: -
v_gene: TRBV19
CDR3aa: CATEANYGYTF

j_gene: TRBJ1-2
d_gene: TRBD1
v_gene: TRBV19
CDR3aa: CASSRAGTEIYGYTF

j_gene: TRBJ1-1
d_gene: -
v_gene: TRBV19
CDR3aa: CASSINGYTEAFF

j_gene: TRBJ1-2
d_gene: TRBD1
v_gene: TRBV20-1
CDR3aa: CSARDFGTGADGYTF

j_gene: TRBJ1-6
d_gene: -
v_gene: TRBV2
CDR3aa: CASSEAYPPRGNSPLHF

j_gene: TRBJ1-5
d_gene: -
v_gene: TRBV5-5
CDR3aa: CASSLEAISNQPQHF

j_gene: TRBJ1-1
d_gene: -
v_gene: TRBV25-1
CDR3aa: CASSQARGDTEAFF

j_gene: TRBJ1-2
d_gene: -
v_gene: TRBV19
CDR3aa: CASRTAPKGLYGYTF